The text below deals with one T cell receptor beta chain. The sample belongs to a study of blood T cell repertoires in COVID-19. Assay used: immunoSEQ multiplex PCR; TCRdb lists only in-frame clones, some missing. The data hold about 240,000 clones, with about four fifths observed a single time. In germline, CDR1 is MDHEN, CDR2 SYDVKM. Trimming left V 2 bases short and J 2 bases short, with 4 bases between. CDR3 length: 12 amino acids. The chain uses TRBV28 and TRBJ2-7; no reliable D call. This TCR came from an elderly woman with acute or convalescent COVID-19. The sequenced sample consisted of peripheral blood. CDR3 region: CASSLRPYEQYF. CDR3 sequence (DNA): TGTGCCAGCAGTTTACGTCCCTACGAGCAGTACTTC.